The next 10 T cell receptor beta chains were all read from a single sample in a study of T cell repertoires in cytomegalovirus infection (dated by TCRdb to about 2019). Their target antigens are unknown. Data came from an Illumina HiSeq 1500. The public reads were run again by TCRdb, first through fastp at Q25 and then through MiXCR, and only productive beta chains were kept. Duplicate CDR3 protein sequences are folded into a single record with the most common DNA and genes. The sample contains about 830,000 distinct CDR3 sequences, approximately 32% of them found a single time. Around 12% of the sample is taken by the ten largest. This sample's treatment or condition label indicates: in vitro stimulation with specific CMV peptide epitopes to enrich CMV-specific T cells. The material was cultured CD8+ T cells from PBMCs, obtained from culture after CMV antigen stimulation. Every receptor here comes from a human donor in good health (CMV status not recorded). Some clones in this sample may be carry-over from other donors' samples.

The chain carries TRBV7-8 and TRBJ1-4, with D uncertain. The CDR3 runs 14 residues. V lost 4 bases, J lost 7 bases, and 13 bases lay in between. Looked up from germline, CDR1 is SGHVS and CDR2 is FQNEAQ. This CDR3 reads CASSSRGNREKLFF. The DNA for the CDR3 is TGTGCCAGCAGCTCCCGGGGAAATCGTGAAAAACTGTTTTTT.

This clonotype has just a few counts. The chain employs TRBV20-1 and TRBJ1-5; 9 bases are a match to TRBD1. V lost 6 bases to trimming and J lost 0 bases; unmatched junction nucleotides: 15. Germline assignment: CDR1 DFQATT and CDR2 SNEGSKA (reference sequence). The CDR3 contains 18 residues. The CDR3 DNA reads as TGCAGTGCAACACCCGGCTGGACAGGGGAAAGTAGCAATCAGCCCCAGCATTTT. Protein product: CSATPGWTGESSNQPQHF.

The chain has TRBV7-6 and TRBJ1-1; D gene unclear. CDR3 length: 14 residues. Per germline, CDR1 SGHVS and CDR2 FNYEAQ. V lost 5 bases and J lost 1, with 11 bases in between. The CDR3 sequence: CASSPTRKNTEAFF. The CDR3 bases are TGTGCCAGCAGCCCGACGAGGAAGAACACTGAAGCTTTCTTT.

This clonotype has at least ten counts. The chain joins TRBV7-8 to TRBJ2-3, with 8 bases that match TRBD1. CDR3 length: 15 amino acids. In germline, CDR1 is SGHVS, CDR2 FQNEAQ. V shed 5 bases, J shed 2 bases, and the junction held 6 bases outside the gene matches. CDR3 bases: TGTGCCAGCAGCGAAGGACAGGGCCTCACAGATACGCAGTATTTT. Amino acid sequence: CASSEGQGLTDTQYF. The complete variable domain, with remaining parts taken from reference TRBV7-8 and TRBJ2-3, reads GAGVSQSPRYKVAKRGQDVALRCDPISGHVSLFWYQQALGQGPEFLTYFQNEAQLDKSGLPSDRFFAERPEGSVSTLKIQRTQQEDSAVYLCASSEGQGLTDTQYFGPGTRLTVL.

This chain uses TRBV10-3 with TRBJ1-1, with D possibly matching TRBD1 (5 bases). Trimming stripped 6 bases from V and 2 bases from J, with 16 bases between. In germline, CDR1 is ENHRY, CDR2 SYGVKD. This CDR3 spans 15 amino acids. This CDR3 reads CAIRGTGAGNTEAFF. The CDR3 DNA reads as TGTGCCATCAGGGGGACCGGGGCCGGTAACACTGAAGCTTTCTTT.

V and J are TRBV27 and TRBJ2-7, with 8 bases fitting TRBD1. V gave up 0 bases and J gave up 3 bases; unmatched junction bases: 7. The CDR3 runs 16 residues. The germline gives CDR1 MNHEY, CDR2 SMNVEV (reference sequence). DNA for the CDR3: TGTGCCAGCAGTTTATCGTCCCAGGGGGCTGGCTACGAGCAGTACTTC. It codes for CASSLSSQGAGYEQYF.

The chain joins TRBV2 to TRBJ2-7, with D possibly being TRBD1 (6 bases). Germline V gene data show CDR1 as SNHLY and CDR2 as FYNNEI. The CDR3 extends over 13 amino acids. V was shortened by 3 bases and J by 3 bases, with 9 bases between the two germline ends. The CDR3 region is CASSDRGNYEQYV. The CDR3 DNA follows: TGTGCCAGCAGTGACAGGGGAAACTACGAGCAGTACGTC.

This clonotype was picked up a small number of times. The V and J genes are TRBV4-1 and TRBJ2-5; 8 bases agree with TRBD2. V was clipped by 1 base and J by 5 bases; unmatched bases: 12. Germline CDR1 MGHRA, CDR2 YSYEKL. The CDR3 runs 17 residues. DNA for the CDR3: TGCGCCAGCAGCCAAGTAGGGGCCGGGAGGGTACTTGAGACCCAGTACTTC. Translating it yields CASSQVGAGRVLETQYF.

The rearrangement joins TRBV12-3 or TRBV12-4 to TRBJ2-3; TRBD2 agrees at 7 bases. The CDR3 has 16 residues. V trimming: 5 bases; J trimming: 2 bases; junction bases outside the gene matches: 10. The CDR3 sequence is CASSPWDGGFTDTQYF. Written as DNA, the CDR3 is TGTGCCAGCAGTCCCTGGGACGGGGGGTTCACAGATACGCAGTATTTT.

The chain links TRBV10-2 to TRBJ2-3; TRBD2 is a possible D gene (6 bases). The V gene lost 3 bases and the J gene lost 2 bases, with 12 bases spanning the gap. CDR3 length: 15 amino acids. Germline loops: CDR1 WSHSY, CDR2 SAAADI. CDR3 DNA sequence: TGCGCCAGCAGTGAATACGGGGGTTACACAGATACGCAGTATTTT. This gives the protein CASSEYGGYTDTQYF.